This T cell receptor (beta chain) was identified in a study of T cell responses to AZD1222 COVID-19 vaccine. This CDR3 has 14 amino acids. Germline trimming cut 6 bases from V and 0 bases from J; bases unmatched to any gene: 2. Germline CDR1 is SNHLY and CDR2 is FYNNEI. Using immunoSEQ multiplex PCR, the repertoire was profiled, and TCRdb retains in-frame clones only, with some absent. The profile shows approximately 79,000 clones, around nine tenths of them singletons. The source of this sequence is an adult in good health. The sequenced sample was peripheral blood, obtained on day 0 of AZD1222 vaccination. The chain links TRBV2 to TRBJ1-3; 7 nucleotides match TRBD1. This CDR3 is CASRGTVSGNTIYF. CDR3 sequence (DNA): TGTGCCAGCAGGGGGACAGTCTCTGGAAACACCATATATTTT.